Sequencing of this TCR beta chain was carried out in a study of T cell responses to AZD1222 COVID-19 vaccine. Overall study results and limits: At study baseline, merely roughly 6 AZD1222 recipients were seropositive. Once two AZD1222 doses were given, Spike-specific TCR breadth and depth went up. There were mostly white British donors and more females than males, and clonal diversity was possibly underestimated.

Second-dose intervals near 4 or 12 weeks were combined. As to this clone: Antigen: not known.

Trimming cost V 1 base and J 6 bases, with 14 bases left between them. CDR1 and CDR2 (germline): SGHRS, YFSETQ. The CDR3 has 14 residues. Only in-frame clones appear in the TCRdb table, and some are missing; sequencing was by immunoSEQ multiplex PCR. The data show more than 85,000 clones, with 75% to 90% seen just once and 44% held by the top ten. The clonotype originates from an adult who received the AZD1222 COVID-19 vaccine. This specimen consisted of peripheral blood, obtained 28 days after the second AZD1222 dose. The chain couples TRBV5-1 to TRBJ2-7, with D possibly being TRBD1 (6 bases). The CDR3 nucleotides read TGCGCCAGCAGCTTGATCTCCGGGACAACCGAGCAGTACTTC. This sequence encodes CASSLISGTTEQYF.